This T cell receptor (beta chain) was found in a study of blood T cells in healthy people across ages. A J-beta primer mix and a sample-barcoded 5' primer were used in a second PCR of roughly 6 to 12 cycles. Each cDNA molecule was tagged by a template-switch adaptor that had 12 random nucleotides. TCRdb reanalysed the 5' RACE reads using MiXCR and keeps one entry per CDR3 protein. The sample has 850,000 to 950,000 distinct CDR3 sequences; roughly 26% are singletons. This clonotype turned up a few times. Its specificity is unknown. General study results and limits: The study found more naive CD4+ cells and higher diversity in long-lived than aged donors. Naive T cell percentage showed a strong correlation with TCR beta diversity.

For every donor, a draw yielded ten milliliters of peripheral blood. V was clipped by 0 bases and J by 9 bases, with 10 bases between them. The CDR3 runs to 13 residues. CDR1 MRHNA and CDR2 SNTAGT come from the germline V gene. This clonotype was obtained from a woman of 80 years or more in good health. This chain joins TRBV6-4 and TRBJ2-3; the D gene is possibly TRBD1 (6 bases). The specimen was blood. The CDR3 is CASSDSGDTTQYF. CDR3 nucleotide sequence: TGTGCCAGCAGTGACTCGGGGGACACAACGCAGTATTTT.